This TCR beta chain was obtained from a study of blood T cell repertoires in COVID-19. In the study overall: The United States, Italy and Spain were the sources of the acute and convalescent COVID-19 samples. The cDNA or gDNA used as material had been derived from T cells, B-cell-depleted T cells, or PBMCs.

Unmatched junction bases numbered 6, after V lost 5 bases and J lost 6 bases. The germline CDR1 and CDR2 sequences are LNHNV and YYDKDF (reference sequence). The CDR3 extends over 15 amino acids. Data came from immunoSEQ multiplex PCR; TCRdb stores just in-frame clones and leaves some out. The table records approximately 400,000 clones, 89% of them present only once. Specimen: peripheral blood. The chain couples TRBV15 to TRBJ2-1; 11 bases line up with TRBD2. This receptor was identified in a man aged 40-49 years with acute or convalescent COVID-19. The CDR3, as DNA: TGTGCCACCAGCCCCGGGACTAGCGGACCCAATGAGCAGTTCTTC. This gives the protein CATSPGTSGPNEQFF.